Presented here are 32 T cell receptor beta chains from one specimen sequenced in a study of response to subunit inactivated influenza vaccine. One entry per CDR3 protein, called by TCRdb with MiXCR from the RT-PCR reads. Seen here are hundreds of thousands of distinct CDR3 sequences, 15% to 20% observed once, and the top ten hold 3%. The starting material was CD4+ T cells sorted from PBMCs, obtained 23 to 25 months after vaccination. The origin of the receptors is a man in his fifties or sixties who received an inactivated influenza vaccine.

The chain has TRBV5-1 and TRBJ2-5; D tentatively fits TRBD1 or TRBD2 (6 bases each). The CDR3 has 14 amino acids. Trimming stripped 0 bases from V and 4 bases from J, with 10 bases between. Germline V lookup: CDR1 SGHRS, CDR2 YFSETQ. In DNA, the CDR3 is TGCGCCAGCAGCTTGGGGAAGGGGGGAGAGACCCAGTACTTC. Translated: CASSLGKGGETQYF.

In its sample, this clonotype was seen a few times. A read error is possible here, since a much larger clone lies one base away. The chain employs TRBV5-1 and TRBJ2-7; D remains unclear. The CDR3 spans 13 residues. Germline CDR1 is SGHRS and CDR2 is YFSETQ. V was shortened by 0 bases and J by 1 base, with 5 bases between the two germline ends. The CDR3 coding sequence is TGCGCCAGCAGCTTGGGAGAGTCCTACGAGCAGTACTTC. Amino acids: CASSLGESYEQYF.

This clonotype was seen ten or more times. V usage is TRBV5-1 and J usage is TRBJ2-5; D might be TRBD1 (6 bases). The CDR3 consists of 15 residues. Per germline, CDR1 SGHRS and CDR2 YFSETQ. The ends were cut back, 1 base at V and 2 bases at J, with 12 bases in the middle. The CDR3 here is CASSLMGTRQETQYF. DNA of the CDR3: TGCGCCAGCAGCTTGATGGGGACACGTCAAGAGACCCAGTACTTC.

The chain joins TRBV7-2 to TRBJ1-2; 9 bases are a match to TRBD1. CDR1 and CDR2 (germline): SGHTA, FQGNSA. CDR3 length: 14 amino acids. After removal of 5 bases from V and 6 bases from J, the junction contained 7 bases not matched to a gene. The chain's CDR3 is CASSTLQGANGYTF. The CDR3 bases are TGTGCCAGCAGCACACTACAGGGGGCGAATGGCTACACCTTC.

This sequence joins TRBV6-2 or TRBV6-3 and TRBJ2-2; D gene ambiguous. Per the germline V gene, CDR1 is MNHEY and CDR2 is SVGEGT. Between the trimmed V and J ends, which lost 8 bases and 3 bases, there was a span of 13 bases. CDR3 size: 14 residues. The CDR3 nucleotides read TGTGCCAGCCGTGCCAGGCCTCACACCGGGGAGCTGTTTTTT. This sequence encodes CASRARPHTGELFF.

The CDR3 sequence: CASSLDGRDHEQYF. CDR3 DNA: TGCGCCAGCAGCTTGGACGGCAGGGACCACGAGCAGTACTTC. The genes are TRBV5-1 and TRBJ2-7; D possibly uses TRBD1 or TRBD2 (5 bases each). Germline values: CDR1 SGHRS, CDR2 YFSETQ. This CDR3 spans 14 amino acids. Between the trimmed V and J ends, which lost 0 bases and 5 bases, there was a span of 12 bases.

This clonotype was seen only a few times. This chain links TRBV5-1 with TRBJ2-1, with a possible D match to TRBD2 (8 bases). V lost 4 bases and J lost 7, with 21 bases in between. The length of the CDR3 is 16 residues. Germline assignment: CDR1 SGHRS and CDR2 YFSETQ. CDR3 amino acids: CASSPGGTAARNEQFF. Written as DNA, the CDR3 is TGCGCCAGCAGCCCGGGGGGGACAGCGGCTCGTAATGAGCAGTTCTTC.

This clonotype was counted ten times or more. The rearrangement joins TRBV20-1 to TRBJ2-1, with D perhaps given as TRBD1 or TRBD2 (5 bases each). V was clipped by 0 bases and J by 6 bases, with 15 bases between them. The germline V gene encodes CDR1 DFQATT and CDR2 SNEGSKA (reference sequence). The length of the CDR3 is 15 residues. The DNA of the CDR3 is TGCAGTGCTAGAGATCGGGGCGTATCGGGCAATGAGCAGTTCTTC. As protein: CSARDRGVSGNEQFF.

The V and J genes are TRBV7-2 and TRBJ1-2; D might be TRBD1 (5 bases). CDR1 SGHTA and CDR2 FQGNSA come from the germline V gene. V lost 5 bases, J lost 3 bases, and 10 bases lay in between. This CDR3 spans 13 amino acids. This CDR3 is CASSMRGDYGYTF. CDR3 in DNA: TGTGCCAGCAGCATGAGGGGCGACTATGGCTACACCTTC.

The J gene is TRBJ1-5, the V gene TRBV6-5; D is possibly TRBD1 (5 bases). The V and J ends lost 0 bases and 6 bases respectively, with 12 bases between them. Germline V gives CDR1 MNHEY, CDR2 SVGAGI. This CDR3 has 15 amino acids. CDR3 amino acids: CASSYSWQGSQPQHF. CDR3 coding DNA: TGTGCCAGCAGTTACTCATGGCAGGGCAGTCAGCCCCAGCATTTT.

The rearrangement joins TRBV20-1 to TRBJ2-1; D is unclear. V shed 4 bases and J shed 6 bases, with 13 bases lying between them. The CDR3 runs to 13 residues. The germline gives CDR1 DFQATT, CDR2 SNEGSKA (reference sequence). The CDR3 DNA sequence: TGCAGTGCTACCGCCGCTAGTCCCAATGAGCAGTTCTTC. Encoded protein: CSATAASPNEQFF.

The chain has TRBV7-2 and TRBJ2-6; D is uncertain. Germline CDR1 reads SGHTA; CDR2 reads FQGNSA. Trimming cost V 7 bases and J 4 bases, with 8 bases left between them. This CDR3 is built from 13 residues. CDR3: CASTFPGANVLTF. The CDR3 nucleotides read TGTGCCAGCACCTTCCCCGGGGCCAACGTCCTGACTTTC.

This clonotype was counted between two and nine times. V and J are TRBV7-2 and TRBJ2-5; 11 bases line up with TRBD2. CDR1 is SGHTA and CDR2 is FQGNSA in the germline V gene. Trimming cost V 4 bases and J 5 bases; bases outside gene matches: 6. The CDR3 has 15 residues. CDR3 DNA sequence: TGTGCCAGCAGCTGGGTAGCGGGAGGGCACGAGACCCAGTACTTC. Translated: CASSWVAGGHETQYF.

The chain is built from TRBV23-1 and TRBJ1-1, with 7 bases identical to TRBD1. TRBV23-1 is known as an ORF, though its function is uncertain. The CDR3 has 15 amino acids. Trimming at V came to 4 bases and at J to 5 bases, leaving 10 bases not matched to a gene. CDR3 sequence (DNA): TGCGCCAGCAGTCCTTGGTGCAGGGGGGGAACTGAAGCTTTCTTT. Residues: CASSPWCRGGTEAFF.

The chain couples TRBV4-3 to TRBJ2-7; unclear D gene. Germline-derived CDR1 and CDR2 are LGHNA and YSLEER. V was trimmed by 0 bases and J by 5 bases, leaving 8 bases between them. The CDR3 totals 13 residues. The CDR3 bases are TGCGCCAGCAGCCAAGAGGCTAGTCACGAGCAGTACTTC. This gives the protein CASSQEASHEQYF.

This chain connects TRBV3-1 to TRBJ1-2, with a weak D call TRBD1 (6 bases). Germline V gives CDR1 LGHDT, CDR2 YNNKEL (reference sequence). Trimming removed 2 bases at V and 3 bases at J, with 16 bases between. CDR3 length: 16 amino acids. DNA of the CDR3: TGTGCCAGCAGCCAATACGGGGGCCGAGGGTACTATGGCTACACCTTC. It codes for CASSQYGGRGYYGYTF.

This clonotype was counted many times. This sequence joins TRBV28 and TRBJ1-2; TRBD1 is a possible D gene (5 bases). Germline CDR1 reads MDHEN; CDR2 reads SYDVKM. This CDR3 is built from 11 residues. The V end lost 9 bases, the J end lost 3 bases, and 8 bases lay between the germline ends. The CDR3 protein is CASQGDYGYTF. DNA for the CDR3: TGTGCCAGTCAGGGCGACTATGGCTACACCTTC.

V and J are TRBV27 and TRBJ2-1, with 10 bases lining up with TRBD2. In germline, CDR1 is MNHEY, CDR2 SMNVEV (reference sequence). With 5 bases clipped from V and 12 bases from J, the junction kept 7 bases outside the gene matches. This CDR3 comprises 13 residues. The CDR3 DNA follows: TGTGCCAGCAGTCCGGGACTAGCGTTTGCGCAGTTCTTC. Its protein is CASSPGLAFAQFF.

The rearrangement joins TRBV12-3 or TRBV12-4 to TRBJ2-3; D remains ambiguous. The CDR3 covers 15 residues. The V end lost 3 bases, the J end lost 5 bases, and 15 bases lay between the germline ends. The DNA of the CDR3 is TGTGCCAGCAGTTTTGGGGATCGGAAGGGAGATACGCAGTATTTT. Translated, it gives CASSFGDRKGDTQYF.

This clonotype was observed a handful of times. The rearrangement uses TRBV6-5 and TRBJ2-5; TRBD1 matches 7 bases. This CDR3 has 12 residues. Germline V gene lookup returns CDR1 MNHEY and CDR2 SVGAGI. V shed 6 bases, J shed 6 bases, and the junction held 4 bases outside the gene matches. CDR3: CASRQGQQTQYF. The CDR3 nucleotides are TGTGCCAGCAGACAGGGGCAACAGACCCAGTACTTC.

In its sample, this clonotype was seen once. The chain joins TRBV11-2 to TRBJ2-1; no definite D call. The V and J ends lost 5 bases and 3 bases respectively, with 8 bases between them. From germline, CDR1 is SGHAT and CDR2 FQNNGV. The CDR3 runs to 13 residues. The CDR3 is CASSRAIYNEQFF. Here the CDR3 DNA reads TGTGCCAGCAGCCGCGCAATCTACAATGAGCAGTTCTTC.

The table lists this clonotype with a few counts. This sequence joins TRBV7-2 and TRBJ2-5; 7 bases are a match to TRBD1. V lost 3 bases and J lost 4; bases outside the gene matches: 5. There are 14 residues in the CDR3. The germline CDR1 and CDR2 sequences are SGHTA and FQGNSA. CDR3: CASSFGTVLETQYF. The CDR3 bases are TGTGCCAGCAGCTTCGGGACAGTCTTAGAGACCCAGTACTTC.

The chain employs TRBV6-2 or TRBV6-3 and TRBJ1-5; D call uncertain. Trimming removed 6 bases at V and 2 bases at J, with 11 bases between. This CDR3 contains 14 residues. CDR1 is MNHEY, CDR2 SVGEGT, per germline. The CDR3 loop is CASSLLVGNQPQHF. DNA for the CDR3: TGTGCCAGCAGCCTCCTCGTCGGCAATCAGCCCCAGCATTTT.

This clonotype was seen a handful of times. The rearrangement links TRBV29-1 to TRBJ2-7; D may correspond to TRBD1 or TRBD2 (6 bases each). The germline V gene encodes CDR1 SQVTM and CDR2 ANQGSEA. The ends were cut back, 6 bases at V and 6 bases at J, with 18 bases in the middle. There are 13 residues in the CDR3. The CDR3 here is CSVHRGQTGEQYF. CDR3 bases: TGCAGCGTGCACCGGGGGCAGACGGGCGAGCAGTACTTC.

The CDR3 is CASTRTSGVYNEQFF. For the CDR3, the DNA is TGTGCCAGCACCCGGACTAGCGGGGTTTACAATGAGCAGTTCTTC. V gene TRBV28 combines with J gene TRBJ2-1; TRBD2 matches 12 bases. Trimming cost V 7 bases and J 4 bases; bases outside gene matches: 5. The CDR3 extends over 15 amino acids. Germline lookup yields CDR1 MDHEN and CDR2 SYDVKM.

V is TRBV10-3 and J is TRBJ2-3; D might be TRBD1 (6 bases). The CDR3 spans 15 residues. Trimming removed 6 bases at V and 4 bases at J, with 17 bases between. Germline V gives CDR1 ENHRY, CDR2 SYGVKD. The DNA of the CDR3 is TGTGCCATCAGCCAACAGGGTACTGGTCCAGATACGCAGTATTTT. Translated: CAISQQGTGPDTQYF.

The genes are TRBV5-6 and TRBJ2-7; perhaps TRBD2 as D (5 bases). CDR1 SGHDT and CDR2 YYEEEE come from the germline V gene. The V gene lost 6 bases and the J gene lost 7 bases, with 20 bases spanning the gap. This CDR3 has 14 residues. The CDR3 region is CASNNIGDRGEQYF. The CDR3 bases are TGTGCCAGCAACAATATTGGTGACCGGGGAGAGCAGTACTTC.

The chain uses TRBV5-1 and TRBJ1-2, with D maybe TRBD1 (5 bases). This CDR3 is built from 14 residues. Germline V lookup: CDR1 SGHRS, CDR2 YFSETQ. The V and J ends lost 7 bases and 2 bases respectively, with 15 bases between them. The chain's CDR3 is CASAPGVLNYGYTF. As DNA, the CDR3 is TGCGCCAGCGCCCCGGGGGTACTAAACTATGGCTACACCTTC.

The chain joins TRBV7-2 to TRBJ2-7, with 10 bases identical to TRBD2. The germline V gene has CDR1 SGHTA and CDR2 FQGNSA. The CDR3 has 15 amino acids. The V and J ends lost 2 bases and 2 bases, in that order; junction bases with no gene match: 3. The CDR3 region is CASSLQSGRAYEQYF. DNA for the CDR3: TGTGCCAGCAGCTTACAGAGCGGGAGGGCCTACGAGCAGTACTTC.

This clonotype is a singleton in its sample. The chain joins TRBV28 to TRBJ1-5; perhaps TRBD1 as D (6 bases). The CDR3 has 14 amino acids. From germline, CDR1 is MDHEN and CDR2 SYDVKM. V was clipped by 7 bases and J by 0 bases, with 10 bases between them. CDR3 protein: CASIPDSSNQPQHF. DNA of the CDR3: TGTGCCAGCATCCCGGACAGTAGCAATCAGCCCCAGCATTTT.

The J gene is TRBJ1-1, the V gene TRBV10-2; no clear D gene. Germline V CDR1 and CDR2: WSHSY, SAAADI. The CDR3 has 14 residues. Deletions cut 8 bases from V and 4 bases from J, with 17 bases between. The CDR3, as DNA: TGCGCCAGCGGAGACGGGGTATTGGGCACTGAAGCTTTCTTT. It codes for CASGDGVLGTEAFF.

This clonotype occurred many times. As DNA, the CDR3 is TGTGCCAGCAGTTACGACGGACAGGGGTATGGCTACACCTTC. The encoded protein is CASSYDGQGYGYTF. The gene calls are TRBV6-5 and TRBJ1-2, with 9 positions matching TRBD1. The CDR3 loop spans 14 amino acids. The germline V gene has CDR1 MNHEY and CDR2 SVGAGI. V shed 2 bases and J 5 bases; nucleotides not matched to a gene: 3.